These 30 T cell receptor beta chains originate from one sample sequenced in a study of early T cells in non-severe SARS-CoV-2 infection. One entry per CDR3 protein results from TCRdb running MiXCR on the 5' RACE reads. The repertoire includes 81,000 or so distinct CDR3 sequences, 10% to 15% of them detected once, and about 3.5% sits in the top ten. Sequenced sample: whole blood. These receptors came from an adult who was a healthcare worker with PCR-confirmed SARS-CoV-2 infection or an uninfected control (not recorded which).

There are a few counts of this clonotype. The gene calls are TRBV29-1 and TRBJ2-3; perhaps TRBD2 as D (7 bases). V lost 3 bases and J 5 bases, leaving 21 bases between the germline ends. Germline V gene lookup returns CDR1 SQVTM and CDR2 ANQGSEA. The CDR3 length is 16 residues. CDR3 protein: CSVDQTDRGARDTQYF. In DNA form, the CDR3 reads TGCAGCGTTGATCAAACCGACCGGGGGGCAAGAGATACGCAGTATTTT.

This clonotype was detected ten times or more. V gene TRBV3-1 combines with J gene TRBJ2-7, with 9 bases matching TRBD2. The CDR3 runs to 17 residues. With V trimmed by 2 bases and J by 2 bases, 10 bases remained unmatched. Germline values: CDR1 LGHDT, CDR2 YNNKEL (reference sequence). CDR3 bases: TGTGCCAGCAGCCAATCCCGACTAGCGGCCTCTACCTACGAGCAGTACTTC. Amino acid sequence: CASSQSRLAASTYEQYF.

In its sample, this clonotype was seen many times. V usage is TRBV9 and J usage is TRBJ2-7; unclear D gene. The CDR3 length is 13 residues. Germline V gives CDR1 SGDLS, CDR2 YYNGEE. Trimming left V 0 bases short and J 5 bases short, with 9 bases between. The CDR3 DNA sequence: TGTGCCAGCAGCGTAGAATCGGGCAACGAGCAGTACTTC. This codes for CASSVESGNEQYF.

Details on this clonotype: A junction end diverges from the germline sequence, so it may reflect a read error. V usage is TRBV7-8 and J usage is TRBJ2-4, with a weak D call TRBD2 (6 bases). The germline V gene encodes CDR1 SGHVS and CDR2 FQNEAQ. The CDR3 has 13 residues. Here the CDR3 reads CSSSLGEVNIQYF. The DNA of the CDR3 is TGTTCCAGCAGCTTAGGGGAGGTAAACATTCAGTACTTC. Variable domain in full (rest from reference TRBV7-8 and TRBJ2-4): GAGVSQSPRYKVAKRGQDVALRCDPISGHVSLFWYQQALGQGPEFLTYFQNEAQLDKSGLPSDRFFAERPEGSVSTLKIQRTQQEDSAVYLCSSSLGEVNIQYFGAGTRLSVL.

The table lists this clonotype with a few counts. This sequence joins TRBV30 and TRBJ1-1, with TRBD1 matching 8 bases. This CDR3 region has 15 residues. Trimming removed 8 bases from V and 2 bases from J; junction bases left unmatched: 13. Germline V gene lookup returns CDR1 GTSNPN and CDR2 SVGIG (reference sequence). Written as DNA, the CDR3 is TGTGCCCAGGGGAAAGGACAGGGCTTAAACACTGAAGCTTTCTTT. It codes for CAQGKGQGLNTEAFF.

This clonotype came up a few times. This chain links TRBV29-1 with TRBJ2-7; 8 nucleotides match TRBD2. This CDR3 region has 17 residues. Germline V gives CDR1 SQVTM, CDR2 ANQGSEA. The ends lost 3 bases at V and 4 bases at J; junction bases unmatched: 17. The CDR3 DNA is TGCAGCGTTGACCGACCGAATAGCGGGAAGTCCCGTTACGAGCAGTACTTC. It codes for CSVDRPNSGKSRYEQYF.

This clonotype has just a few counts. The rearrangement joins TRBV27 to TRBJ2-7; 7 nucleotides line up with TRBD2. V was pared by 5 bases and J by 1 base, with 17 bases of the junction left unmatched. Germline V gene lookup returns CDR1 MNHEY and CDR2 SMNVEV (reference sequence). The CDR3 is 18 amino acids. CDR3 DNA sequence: TGTGCCAGCAGTCCCACCCCCGGGAGGCAGGGTCTTTCCTACGAGCAGTACTTC. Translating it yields CASSPTPGRQGLSYEQYF.

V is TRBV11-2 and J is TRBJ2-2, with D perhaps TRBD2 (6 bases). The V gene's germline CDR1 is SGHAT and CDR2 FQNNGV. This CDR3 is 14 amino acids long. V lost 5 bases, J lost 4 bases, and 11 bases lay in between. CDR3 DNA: TGTGCCAGCAGCACAGGACTAAGCACCGGGGAGCTGTTTTTT. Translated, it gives CASSTGLSTGELFF.

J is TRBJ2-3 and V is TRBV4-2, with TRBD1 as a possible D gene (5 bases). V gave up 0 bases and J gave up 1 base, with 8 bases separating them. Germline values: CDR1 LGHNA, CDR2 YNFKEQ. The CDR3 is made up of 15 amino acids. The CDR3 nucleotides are TGTGCCAGCAGCCAAGAGACAGAGCGCACAGATACGCAGTATTTT. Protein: CASSQETERTDTQYF.

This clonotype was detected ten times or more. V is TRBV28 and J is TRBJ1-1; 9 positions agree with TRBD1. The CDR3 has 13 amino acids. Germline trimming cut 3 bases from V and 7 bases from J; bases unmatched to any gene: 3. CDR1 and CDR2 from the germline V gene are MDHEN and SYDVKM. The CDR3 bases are TGTGCCAGCAGTTTTTCGGGACAGGGTGAAGCTTTCTTT. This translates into CASSFSGQGEAFF.

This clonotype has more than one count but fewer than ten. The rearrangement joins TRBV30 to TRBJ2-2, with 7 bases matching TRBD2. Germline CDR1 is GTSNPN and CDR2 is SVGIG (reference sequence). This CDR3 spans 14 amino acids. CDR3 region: CAKRASGNTGELFF. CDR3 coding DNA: TGTGCTAAGAGAGCTAGCGGTAACACCGGGGAGCTGTTTTTT.

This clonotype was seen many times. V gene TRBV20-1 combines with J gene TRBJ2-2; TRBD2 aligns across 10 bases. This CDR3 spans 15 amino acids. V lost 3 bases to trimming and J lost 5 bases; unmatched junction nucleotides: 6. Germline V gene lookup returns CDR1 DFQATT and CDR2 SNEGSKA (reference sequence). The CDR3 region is CSARPSGGGTGELFF. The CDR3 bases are TGCAGTGCTAGGCCTAGCGGGGGTGGGACCGGGGAGCTGTTTTTT.

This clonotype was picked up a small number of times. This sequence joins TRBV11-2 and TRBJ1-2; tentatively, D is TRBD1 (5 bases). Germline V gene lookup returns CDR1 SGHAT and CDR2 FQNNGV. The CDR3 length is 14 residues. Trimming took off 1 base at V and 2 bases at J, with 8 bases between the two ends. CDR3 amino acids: CASSLGDANYGYTF. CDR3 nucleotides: TGTGCCAGCAGCTTAGGGGACGCCAACTATGGCTACACCTTC.

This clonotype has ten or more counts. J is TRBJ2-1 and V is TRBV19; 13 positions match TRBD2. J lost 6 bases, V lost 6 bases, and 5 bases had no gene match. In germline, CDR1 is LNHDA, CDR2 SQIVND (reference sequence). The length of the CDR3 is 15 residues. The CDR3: CASSLLAGGRNEQFF. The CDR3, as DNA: TGTGCCAGTAGCCTACTAGCGGGAGGGCGCAATGAGCAGTTCTTC.

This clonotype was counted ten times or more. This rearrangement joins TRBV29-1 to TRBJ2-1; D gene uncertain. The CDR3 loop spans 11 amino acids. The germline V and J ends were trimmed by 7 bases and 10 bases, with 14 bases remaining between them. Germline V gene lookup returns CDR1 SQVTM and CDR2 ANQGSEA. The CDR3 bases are TGCAGCGCCCCACGCTTAGAGGAGCAGTTCTTC. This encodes CSAPRLEEQFF.

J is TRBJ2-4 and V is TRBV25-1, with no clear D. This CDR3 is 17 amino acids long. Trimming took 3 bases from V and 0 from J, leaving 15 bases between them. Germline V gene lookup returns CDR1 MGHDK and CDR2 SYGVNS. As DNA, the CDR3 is TGTGCCAGCAGTGAGTCGACTGGAAACCGAGCCAAAAACATTCAGTACTTC. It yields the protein CASSESTGNRAKNIQYF.

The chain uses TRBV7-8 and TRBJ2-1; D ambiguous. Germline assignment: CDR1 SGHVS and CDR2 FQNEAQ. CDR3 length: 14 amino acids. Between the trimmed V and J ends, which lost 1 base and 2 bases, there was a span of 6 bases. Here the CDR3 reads CASSLEEAYNEQFF. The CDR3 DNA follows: TGTGCCAGCAGCTTAGAAGAGGCCTACAATGAGCAGTTCTTC.

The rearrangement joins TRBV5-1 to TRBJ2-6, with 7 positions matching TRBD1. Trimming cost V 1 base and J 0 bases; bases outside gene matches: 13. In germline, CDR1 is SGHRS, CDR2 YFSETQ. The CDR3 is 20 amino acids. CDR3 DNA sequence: TGCGCCAGCAGCTTGTCCCCGGGGACAGCCGGTGGCTCTGGGGCCAACGTCCTGACTTTC. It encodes CASSLSPGTAGGSGANVLTF.

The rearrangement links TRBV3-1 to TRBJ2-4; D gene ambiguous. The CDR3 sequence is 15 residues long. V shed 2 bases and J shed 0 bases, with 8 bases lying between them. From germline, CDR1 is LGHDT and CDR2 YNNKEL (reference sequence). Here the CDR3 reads CASSQRDLAKNIQYF. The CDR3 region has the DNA TGTGCCAGCAGCCAAAGAGACCTAGCCAAAAACATTCAGTACTTC.

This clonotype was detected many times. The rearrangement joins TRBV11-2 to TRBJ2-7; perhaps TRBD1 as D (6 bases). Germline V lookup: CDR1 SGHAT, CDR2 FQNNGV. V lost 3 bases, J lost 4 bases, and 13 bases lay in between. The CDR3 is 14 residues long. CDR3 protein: CASSLQGLGYEQYF. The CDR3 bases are TGTGCCAGCAGCTTGCAGGGGCTAGGTTACGAGCAGTACTTC.

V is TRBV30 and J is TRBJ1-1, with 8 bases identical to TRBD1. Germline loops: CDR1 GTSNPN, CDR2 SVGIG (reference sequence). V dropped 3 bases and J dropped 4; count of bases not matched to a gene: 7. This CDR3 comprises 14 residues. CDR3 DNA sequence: TGTGCCTGGAGCGGACAGGGAAAAGGCACTGAAGCTTTCTTT. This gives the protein CAWSGQGKGTEAFF.

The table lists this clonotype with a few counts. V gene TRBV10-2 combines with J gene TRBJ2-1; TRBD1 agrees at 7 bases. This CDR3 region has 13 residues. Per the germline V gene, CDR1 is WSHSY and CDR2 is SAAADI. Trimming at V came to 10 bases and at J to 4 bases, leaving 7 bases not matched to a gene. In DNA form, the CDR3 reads TGCGCCACCAACCGGGACAGTTACAATGAGCAGTTCTTC. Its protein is CATNRDSYNEQFF.

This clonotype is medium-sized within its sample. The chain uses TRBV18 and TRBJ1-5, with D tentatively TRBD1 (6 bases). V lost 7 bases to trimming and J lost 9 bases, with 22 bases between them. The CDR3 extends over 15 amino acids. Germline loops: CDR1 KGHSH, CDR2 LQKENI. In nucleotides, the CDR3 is TGTGCCAGCTTCAAGGTAGGACAGTGTCAAACGCCCCAGCATTTT. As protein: CASFKVGQCQTPQHF. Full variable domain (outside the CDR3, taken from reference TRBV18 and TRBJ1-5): NAGVMQNPRHLVRRRGQEARLRCSPMKGHSHVYWYRQLPEEGLKFMVYLQKENIIDESGMPKERFSAEFPKEGPSILRIQQVVRGDSAAYFCASFKVGQCQTPQHFGDGTRLSIL.

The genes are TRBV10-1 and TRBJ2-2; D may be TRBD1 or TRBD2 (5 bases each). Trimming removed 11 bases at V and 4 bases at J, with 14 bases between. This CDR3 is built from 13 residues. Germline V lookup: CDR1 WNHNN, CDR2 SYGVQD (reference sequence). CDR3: CAWARDATGELFF. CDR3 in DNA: TGCGCCTGGGCCAGGGACGCCACCGGGGAGCTGTTTTTT.

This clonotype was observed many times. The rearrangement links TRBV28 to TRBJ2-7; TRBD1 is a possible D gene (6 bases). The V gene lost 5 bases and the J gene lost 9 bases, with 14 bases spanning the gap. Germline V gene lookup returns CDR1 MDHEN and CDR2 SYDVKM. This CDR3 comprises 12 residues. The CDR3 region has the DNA TGTGCCAGCAGTACCCTTAGAGGGGGGCAGTACTTC. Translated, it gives CASSTLRGGQYF. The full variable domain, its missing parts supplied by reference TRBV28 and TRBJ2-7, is DVKVTQSSRYLVKRTGEKVFLECVQDMDHENMFWYRQDPGLGLRLIYFSYDVKMKEKGDIPEGYSVSREKKERFSLILESASTNQTSMYLCASSTLRGGQYFGPGTRLTVT.

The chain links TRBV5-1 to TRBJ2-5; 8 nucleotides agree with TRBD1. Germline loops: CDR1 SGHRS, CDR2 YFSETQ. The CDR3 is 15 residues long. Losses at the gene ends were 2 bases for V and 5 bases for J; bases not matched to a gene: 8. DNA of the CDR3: TGCGCCAGCAGCTTAGGACAGGGTTATGATGAGACCCAGTACTTC. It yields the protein CASSLGQGYDETQYF. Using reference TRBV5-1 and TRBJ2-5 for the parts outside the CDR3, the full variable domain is KAGVTQTPRYLIKTRGQQVTLSCSPISGHRSVSWYQQTPGQGLQFLFEYFSETQRNKGNFPGRFSGRQFSNSRSEMNVSTLELGDSALYLCASSLGQGYDETQYFGPGTRLLVL.

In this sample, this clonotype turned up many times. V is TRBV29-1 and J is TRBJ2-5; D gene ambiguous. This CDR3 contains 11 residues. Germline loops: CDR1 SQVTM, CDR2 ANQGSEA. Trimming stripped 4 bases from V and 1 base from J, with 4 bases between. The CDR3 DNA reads TGCAGCGTTGTCCCCCAAGAGACCCAGTACTTC. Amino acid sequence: CSVVPQETQYF.

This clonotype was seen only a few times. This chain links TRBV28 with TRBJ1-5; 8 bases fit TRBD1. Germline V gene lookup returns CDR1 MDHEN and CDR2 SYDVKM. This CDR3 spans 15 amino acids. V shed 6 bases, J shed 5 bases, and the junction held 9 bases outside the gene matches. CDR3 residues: CASRGGQEEYQPQHF. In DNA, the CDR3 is TGTGCCAGCAGGGGGGGACAGGAGGAATATCAGCCCCAGCATTTT.

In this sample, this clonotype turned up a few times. CDR3: CASRYSTGYIEAFF. For the CDR3, the DNA is TGTGCCAGCAGATATTCCACAGGGTATATTGAGGCTTTCTTT. This chain joins TRBV12-3 or TRBV12-4 and TRBJ1-1, with a possible D match to TRBD1 (6 bases). Trimming took off 6 bases at V and 11 bases at J, with 22 bases between the two ends. The CDR3 length is 14 residues.

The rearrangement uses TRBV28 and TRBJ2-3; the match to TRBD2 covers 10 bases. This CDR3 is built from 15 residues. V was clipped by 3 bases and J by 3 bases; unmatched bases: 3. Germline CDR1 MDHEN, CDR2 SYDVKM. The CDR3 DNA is TGTGCCAGCAGTTTTCCAGCGGGAGGGACAGATACGCAGTATTTT. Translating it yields CASSFPAGGTDTQYF.